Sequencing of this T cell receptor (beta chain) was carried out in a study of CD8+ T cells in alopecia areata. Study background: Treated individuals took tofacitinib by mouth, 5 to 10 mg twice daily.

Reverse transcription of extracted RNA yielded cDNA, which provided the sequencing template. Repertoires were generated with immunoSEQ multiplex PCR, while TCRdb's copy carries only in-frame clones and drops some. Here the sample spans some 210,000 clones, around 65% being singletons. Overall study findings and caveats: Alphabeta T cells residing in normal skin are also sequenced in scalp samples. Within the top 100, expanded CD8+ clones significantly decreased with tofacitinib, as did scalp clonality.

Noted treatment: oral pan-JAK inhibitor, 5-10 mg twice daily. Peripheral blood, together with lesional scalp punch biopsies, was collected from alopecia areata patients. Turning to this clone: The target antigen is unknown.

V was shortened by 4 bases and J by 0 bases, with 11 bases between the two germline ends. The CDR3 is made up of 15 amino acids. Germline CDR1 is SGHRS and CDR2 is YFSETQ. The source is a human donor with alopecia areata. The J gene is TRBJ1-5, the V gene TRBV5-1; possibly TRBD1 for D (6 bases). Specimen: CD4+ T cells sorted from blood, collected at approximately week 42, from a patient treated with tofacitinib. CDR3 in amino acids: CASSLTGYSNQPQHF. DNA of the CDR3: TGCGCCAGCAGCCTGACAGGTTATAGCAATCAGCCCCAGCATTTT.